The subject of this entry is one T cell receptor (beta chain). Its antigen is not identified. Execution of the assay was at deep level. TCRdb's table, derived via immunoSEQ multiplex PCR, lists solely in-frame clones and lacks some. The sample shows over 400,000 clones, 65% to 85% of them seen only once. The data derive from a study of shared clonotypes between healthy human individuals. As for the study in general: Two women and three men aged 18 to 49 served as donors.

General observations from the study: Depth of sequencing was expected to influence donor clonotype sharing.

This CDR3 contains 16 residues. CDR1 is SGDLS and CDR2 is YYNGEE in the germline V gene. V gave up 0 bases and J gave up 2 bases; unmatched junction bases: 5. The sequenced sample was PBMCs. This clonotype was sampled from a woman in her thirties or forties in good health. Some clones in this sample may be carry-over from other donors' samples. V gene TRBV9 combines with J gene TRBJ2-3; 8 positions match TRBD1. The CDR3 DNA reads as TGTGCCAGCAGCGTAGAAAACAGGGGGTTCACAGATACGCAGTATTTT. Translated, it gives CASSVENRGFTDTQYF.